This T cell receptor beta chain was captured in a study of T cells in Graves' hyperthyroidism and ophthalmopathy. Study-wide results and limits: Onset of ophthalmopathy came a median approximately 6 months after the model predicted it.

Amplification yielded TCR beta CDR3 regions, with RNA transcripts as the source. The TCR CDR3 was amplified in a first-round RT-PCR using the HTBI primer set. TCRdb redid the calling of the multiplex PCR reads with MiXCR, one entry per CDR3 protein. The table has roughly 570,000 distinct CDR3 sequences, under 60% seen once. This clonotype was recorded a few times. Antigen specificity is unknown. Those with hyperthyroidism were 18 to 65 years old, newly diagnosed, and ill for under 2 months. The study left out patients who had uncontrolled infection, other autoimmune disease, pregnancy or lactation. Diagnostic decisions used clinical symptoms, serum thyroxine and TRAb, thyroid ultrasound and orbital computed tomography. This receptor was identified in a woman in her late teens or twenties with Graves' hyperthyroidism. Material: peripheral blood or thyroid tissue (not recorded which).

The CDR3 here is CAIRVGGPANEQYF. The CDR3 nucleotides read TGTGCCATCCGAGTGGGAGGGCCTGCGAATGAGCAGTACTTC. V is TRBV2 and J is TRBJ2-7, with 7 bases matching TRBD2. Germline CDR1 is SNHLY and CDR2 is FYNNEI. CDR3 length: 14 amino acids. V gave up 10 bases and J gave up 7 bases; unmatched junction bases: 16.